The 27 T cell receptor beta chains below were found in one sample sequenced in a study of graft-versus-host responses after intestinal transplantation. Their cognate antigens are unknown. Clones were sequenced by immunoSEQ multiplex PCR, and TCRdb holds only the in-frame ones, with some missing. Here the sample spans about 71,000 clones, about 94% being singletons. Sequenced material: unstimulated CD8+ T cells sorted from spleen or lymph node cells, taken before intestinal transplant. These receptor sequences come from a human donor who received an intestinal transplant.

This chain connects TRBV7-9 to TRBJ2-1; no definite D call. The length of the CDR3 is 15 residues. The V end lost 1 base, the J end lost 4 bases, and 11 bases lay between the germline ends. In germline, CDR1 is SEHNR, CDR2 FQNEAQ (reference sequence). DNA of the CDR3: TGTGCCAGCAGCTTAGTGGTATCGGATTACAATGAGCAGTTCTTC. Protein product: CASSLVVSDYNEQFF.

The chain carries TRBV13 and TRBJ2-7; D is tentatively TRBD1 or TRBD2 (6 bases each). The CDR3 is made up of 13 amino acids. V dropped 0 bases and J dropped 5 bases, with 8 bases sitting between them. Germline-derived CDR1 and CDR2 are PRHDT and FYEKMQ (reference sequence). CDR3 sequence (DNA): TGTGCCAGCAGCTTAGGAAGGGGGGACGAGCAGTACTTC. It codes for CASSLGRGDEQYF. Full variable domain (missing parts from reference TRBV13 and TRBJ2-7): AAGVIQSPRHLIKEKRETATLKCYPIPRHDTVYWYQQGPGQDPQFLISFYEKMQSDKGSIPDRFSAQQFSDYHSELNMSSLELGDSALYFCASSLGRGDEQYFGPGTRLTVT.

The rearrangement links TRBV6-5 to TRBJ2-5, with D uncertain. From germline, CDR1 is MNHEY and CDR2 SVGAGI. V was pared by 5 bases and J by 3 bases, with 13 bases between. The CDR3 extends over 14 amino acids. The DNA for the CDR3 is TGTGCCAGCAGTGCTTTTAAGGGCGAAGAGACCCAGTACTTC. Amino acid sequence: CASSAFKGEETQYF.

The V and J genes are TRBV19 and TRBJ1-4; 11 nucleotides line up with TRBD1. Germline loops: CDR1 LNHDA, CDR2 SQIVND (reference sequence). The CDR3 contains 14 residues. J lost 10 bases, V lost 5 bases, and 6 bases had no gene match. The CDR3 loop reads CASSPRGQGGKLFF. The CDR3 coding sequence is TGTGCCAGTAGTCCCCGGGGACAGGGGGGAAAACTGTTTTTT. Full variable domain (outside the CDR3, taken from reference TRBV19 and TRBJ1-4): DGGITQSPKYLFRKEGQNVTLSCEQNLNHDAMYWYRQDPGQGLRLIYYSQIVNDFQKGDIAEGYSVSREKKESFPLTVTSAQKNPTAFYLCASSPRGQGGKLFFGSGTQLSVL.

The chain joins TRBV2 to TRBJ2-5, with 7 bases aligning to TRBD1. The V gene's germline CDR1 is SNHLY and CDR2 FYNNEI. Trimming cost V 6 bases and J 3 bases; bases outside gene matches: 1. The CDR3 sequence is 12 residues long. CDR3 in DNA: TGTGCCAGCAGGGGACAGAAAGAGACCCAGTACTTC. Translated: CASRGQKETQYF.

The chain links TRBV19 to TRBJ1-2; D not certain. There are 12 residues in the CDR3. Germline V gives CDR1 LNHDA, CDR2 SQIVND (reference sequence). Trimming shortened V by 4 bases and J by 6 bases, and 9 bases separated the two germline ends. In DNA form, the CDR3 reads TGTGCCAGTAGTAATTGGGCGGATGGCTACACCTTC. Its translation is CASSNWADGYTF. The full variable domain, in which reference TRBV19 and TRBJ1-2 provide the parts outside the CDR3, is DGGITQSPKYLFRKEGQNVTLSCEQNLNHDAMYWYRQDPGQGLRLIYYSQIVNDFQKGDIAEGYSVSREKKESFPLTVTSAQKNPTAFYLCASSNWADGYTFGSGTRLTVV.

V is TRBV27 and J is TRBJ1-4, with TRBD1 matching 8 bases. Unmatched junction bases numbered 5, after V lost 5 bases and J lost 0 bases. Germline lookup yields CDR1 MNHEY and CDR2 SMNVEV (reference sequence). This CDR3 is built from 16 residues. The CDR3 is CASSPTGVSTNEKLFF. The CDR3 nucleotides read TGTGCCAGCAGTCCGACAGGGGTATCAACTAATGAAAAACTGTTTTTT.

This chain uses TRBV10-3 with TRBJ2-2; possibly TRBD2 for D (5 bases). V lost 3 bases and J lost 3, with 8 bases in between. CDR3 length: 14 residues. In germline, CDR1 is ENHRY, CDR2 SYGVKD. The CDR3 here is CAISDRRYTGELFF. In DNA form, the CDR3 reads TGTGCCATCAGTGATCGGAGGTACACCGGGGAGCTGTTTTTT.

The chain links TRBV29-1 to TRBJ2-7, with D possibly TRBD2 on 5 matching bases. CDR3 length: 15 amino acids. The germline V gene encodes CDR1 SQVTM and CDR2 ANQGSEA. Trimming left V 2 bases short and J 9 bases short, with 23 bases between. CDR3 sequence (DNA): TGCAGCGTTGAACTTCCTACTAGTTTGGTCGGAGGGCAGTACTTC. Residues: CSVELPTSLVGGQYF.

V gene TRBV9 combines with J gene TRBJ1-3; 8 bases map to TRBD1. V lost 3 bases to trimming and J lost 0 bases; unmatched junction nucleotides: 23. The germline CDR1 and CDR2 sequences are SGDLS and YYNGEE. CDR3 size: 22 residues. CDR3 in DNA: TGTGCCAGCAGCGGCGGGAGGATATCGGGACAGGTCCCTCACAGCTCTGGAAACACCATATATTTT. Translating it yields CASSGGRISGQVPHSSGNTIYF.

This chain links TRBV28 with TRBJ2-7; D not certain. CDR1 is MDHEN, CDR2 SYDVKM, per germline. The CDR3 totals 17 residues. Trimming took 2 bases from V and 4 from J, leaving 21 bases between them. Here the CDR3 reads CASSLRQVIRSPYEQYF. DNA for the CDR3: TGTGCCAGCAGTTTAAGGCAGGTCATACGATCCCCTTACGAGCAGTACTTC. The full variable domain, completed using reference TRBV28 and TRBJ2-7, is DVKVTQSSRYLVKRTGEKVFLECVQDMDHENMFWYRQDPGLGLRLIYFSYDVKMKEKGDIPEGYSVSREKKERFSLILESASTNQTSMYLCASSLRQVIRSPYEQYFGPGTRLTVT.

The rearrangement joins TRBV20-1 to TRBJ1-2; no clear D gene. Deletions cut 6 bases from V and 6 bases from J, with 8 bases between. There are 10 residues in the CDR3. Germline assignment: CDR1 DFQATT and CDR2 SNEGSKA (reference sequence). The CDR3 region has the DNA TGCAGTGCCGCCGGGGATGGCTACACCTTC. Protein sequence: CSAAGDGYTF.

This chain uses TRBV4-1 with TRBJ2-5, with a weak D call TRBD2 (6 bases). The germline gives CDR1 MGHRA, CDR2 YSYEKL. The CDR3 length is 16 residues. V was pared by 0 bases and J by 5 bases, with 16 bases between. CDR3 sequence reads: CASSQEISGVGETQYF. The CDR3 nucleotides are TGCGCCAGCAGCCAAGAGATTTCGGGAGTGGGGGAGACCCAGTACTTC.

CDR3 nucleotides: TGTGCCAGCAGTTTACTGGGCGACTCCTCCTACAATGAGCAGTTCTTC. Translation gives CASSLLGDSSYNEQFF. The V and J genes are TRBV28 and TRBJ2-1; D gene ambiguous. The CDR3 covers 16 residues. With 2 bases removed from V and 0 bases from J, the gap between germline ends came to 11 bases. Germline values: CDR1 MDHEN, CDR2 SYDVKM.

The V gene is TRBV4-1, the J gene TRBJ2-1, with D perhaps matching TRBD1 (6 bases). CDR3 length: 16 amino acids. The V end was cut by 6 bases, the J end by 3 bases, with 18 bases between. The germline gives CDR1 MGHRA, CDR2 YSYEKL. The CDR3 sequence is CASSPSRAGDYNEQFF. DNA of the CDR3: TGCGCCAGCAGTCCCAGCAGGGCAGGGGACTACAATGAGCAGTTCTTC.

V is TRBV2 and J is TRBJ2-2; D is uncertain. The ends were cut back, 10 bases at V and 1 base at J, with 10 bases in the middle. The CDR3 length is 13 residues. CDR1 is SNHLY, CDR2 FYNNEI, per germline. The CDR3 sequence is CATSPGNTGELFF. The CDR3 DNA is TGTGCCACCAGCCCCGGGAACACCGGGGAGCTGTTTTTT.

V gene TRBV5-1 combines with J gene TRBJ2-7, with a possible D match to TRBD1 (5 bases). This CDR3 comprises 15 residues. Germline V CDR1 and CDR2: SGHRS, YFSETQ. Trimming pared 2 bases from V and 2 bases from J, leaving 14 bases between. DNA for the CDR3: TGCGCCAGCAGCTTTTATCGGACACACCCCTACGAGCAGTACTTC. Translation: CASSFYRTHPYEQYF.

This chain joins TRBV28 and TRBJ2-1; the match to TRBD1 covers 8 bases. The CDR3 is made up of 16 amino acids. CDR1 and CDR2 (germline): MDHEN, SYDVKM. The ends lost 7 bases at V and 0 bases at J; junction bases unmatched: 8. In DNA form, the CDR3 reads TGTGCCAGCATTACCCACAGGGGGAGCTCCTACAATGAGCAGTTCTTC. Translated, it gives CASITHRGSSYNEQFF.

The rearrangement uses TRBV9 and TRBJ2-1; D not resolved. The germline V gene encodes CDR1 SGDLS and CDR2 YYNGEE. Trimming removed 0 bases at V and 1 base at J, with 8 bases between. The CDR3 has 15 amino acids. The DNA of the CDR3 is TGTGCCAGCAGCGTAGAAGGGATTTCCTACAATGAGCAGTTCTTC. Its protein product is CASSVEGISYNEQFF.

The chain couples TRBV7-2 to TRBJ2-7, with D hard to call. CDR1 and CDR2 (germline): SGHTA, FQGNSA. The CDR3 extends over 13 amino acids. V was shortened by 1 base and J by 3 bases, with 7 bases between the two germline ends. CDR3 coding DNA: TGTGCCAGCAGCTTAGTGGGTGTCTACGAGCAGTACTTC. Amino acids: CASSLVGVYEQYF. Together with reference TRBV7-2 and TRBJ2-7, the CDR3 gives the full variable domain: GAGVSQSPSNKVTEKGKDVELRCDPISGHTALYWYRQSLGQGLEFLIYFQGNSAPDKSGLPSDRFSAERTGGSVSTLTIQRTQQEDSAVYLCASSLVGVYEQYFGPGTRLTVT.

The chain recombines TRBV27 with TRBJ2-2, with 8 bases fitting TRBD2. CDR3 size: 15 residues. Trimming at V came to 6 bases and at J to 1 base, leaving 4 bases not matched to a gene. CDR1 and CDR2 (germline): MNHEY, SMNVEV (reference sequence). As DNA, the CDR3 is TGTGCCAGCAGCGCTCTAGCGGGGAACACCGGGGAGCTGTTTTTT. Its protein product is CASSALAGNTGELFF.

The genes are TRBV15 and TRBJ1-5; unclear D gene. The CDR3 contains 15 residues. The V and J ends lost 2 bases and 0 bases respectively, with 8 bases between them. The germline V gene has CDR1 LNHNV and CDR2 YYDKDF (reference sequence). The DNA of the CDR3 is TGTGCCACCAGCAGATTCACCTATAGCAATCAGCCCCAGCATTTT. Its protein is CATSRFTYSNQPQHF.

V usage is TRBV5-1 and J usage is TRBJ2-7; D gene uncertain. Trimming pared 7 bases from V and 4 bases from J, leaving 18 bases between. This CDR3 comprises 14 residues. Germline lookup yields CDR1 SGHRS and CDR2 YFSETQ. CDR3 DNA sequence: TGCGCCAGCGGGTGGGCAGAGACGACTTACGAGCAGTACTTC. Translation gives CASGWAETTYEQYF.

CDR3: CASSEGLDFNIQYF. In nucleotides, the CDR3 is TGTGCCAGCAGCGAGGGACTAGACTTTAACATTCAGTACTTC. The chain combines TRBV9 with TRBJ2-4, with 8 bases fitting TRBD2. V shed 3 bases and J 7 bases; nucleotides not matched to a gene: 6. Germline V gene data show CDR1 as SGDLS and CDR2 as YYNGEE. The CDR3 spans 14 residues.

The chain recombines TRBV7-8 with TRBJ2-7, with TRBD1 matching 7 bases. Trimming removed 4 bases from V and 5 bases from J; junction bases left unmatched: 11. CDR1 SGHVS and CDR2 FQNEAQ come from the germline V gene. The CDR3 contains 15 residues. The CDR3 nucleotides are TGTGCCAGCAGCTCCCCAGGGACAGCGGAGGACGAGCAGTACTTC. Translation: CASSSPGTAEDEQYF.

This clone is a singleton in its sample. J is TRBJ1-2 and V is TRBV6-1; no firm D call. CDR1 and CDR2 (germline): MNHNS, SASEGT. Trimming took off 2 bases at V and 8 bases at J, with 15 bases between the two ends. CDR3 size: 14 residues. CDR3 nucleotides: TGTGCCAGCAGTGAACCCACAACCGAGTGGGGCTACACCTTC. As protein: CASSEPTTEWGYTF.

The rearrangement uses TRBV30 and TRBJ1-1; 7 bases fit TRBD1. This CDR3 has 13 amino acids. Germline trimming cut 6 bases from V and 0 bases from J; bases unmatched to any gene: 4. From germline, CDR1 is GTSNPN and CDR2 SVGIG (reference sequence). DNA of the CDR3: TGTGCCTGCCCAGGGGGATTGAACACTGAAGCTTTCTTT. Residues: CACPGGLNTEAFF.